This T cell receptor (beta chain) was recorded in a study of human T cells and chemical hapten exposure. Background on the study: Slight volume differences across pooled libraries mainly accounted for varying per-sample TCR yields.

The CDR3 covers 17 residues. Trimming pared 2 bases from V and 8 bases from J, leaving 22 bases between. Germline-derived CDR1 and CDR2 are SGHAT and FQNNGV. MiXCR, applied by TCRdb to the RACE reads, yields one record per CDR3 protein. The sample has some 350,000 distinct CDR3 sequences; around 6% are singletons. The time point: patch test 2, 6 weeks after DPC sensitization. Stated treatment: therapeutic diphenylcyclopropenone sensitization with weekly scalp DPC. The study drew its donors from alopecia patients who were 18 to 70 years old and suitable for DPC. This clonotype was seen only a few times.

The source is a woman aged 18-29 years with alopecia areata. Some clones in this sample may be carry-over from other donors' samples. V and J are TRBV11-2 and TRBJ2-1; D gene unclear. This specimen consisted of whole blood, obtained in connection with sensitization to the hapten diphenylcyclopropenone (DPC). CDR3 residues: CASSLRPYEVFRDEQFF. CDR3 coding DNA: TGTGCCAGCAGCTTAAGGCCCTACGAGGTTTTTAGGGATGAGCAGTTCTTC.